This paragraph covers one TCR beta chain sequence. These data come from a study of CD8+CD57+ T cells in acquired aplastic anemia. The use of genomic DNA as template underpinned the TCR beta VDJ and CDR3 profiling. TCRdb processed the reads anew with MiXCR; each CDR3 protein has one entry. The repertoire holds about 110,000 distinct CDR3 sequences, less than 65% seen once, with roughly 31% in the top ten. Sample: sorted CD4+, CD8+, or CD8+CD57+ T cells (not recorded which) from PBMCs. The TCR originated in a human donor in good health, serving as a control.

The CDR3 loop reads CATSGGPMNTEAFF. The DNA of the CDR3 is TGTGCCACCAGCGGGGGACCTATGAACACTGAAGCTTTCTTT. The rearrangement uses TRBV15 and TRBJ1-1, with D possibly being TRBD1 (5 bases). The ends were cut back, 5 bases at V and 0 bases at J, with 10 bases in the middle. The V gene's germline CDR1 is LNHNV and CDR2 YYDKDF (reference sequence). This CDR3 comprises 14 residues.